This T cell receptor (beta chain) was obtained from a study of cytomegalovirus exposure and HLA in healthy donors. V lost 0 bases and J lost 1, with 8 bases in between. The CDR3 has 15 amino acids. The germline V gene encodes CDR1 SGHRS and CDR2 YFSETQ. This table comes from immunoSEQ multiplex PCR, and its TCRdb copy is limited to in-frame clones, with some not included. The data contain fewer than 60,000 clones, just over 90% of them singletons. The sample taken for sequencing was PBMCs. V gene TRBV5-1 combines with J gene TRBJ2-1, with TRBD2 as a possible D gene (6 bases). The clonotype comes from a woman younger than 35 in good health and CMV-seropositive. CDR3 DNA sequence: TGCGCCAGCAGCTTGGGCGGGGAATCCTACAATGAGCAGTTCTTC. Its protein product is CASSLGGESYNEQFF. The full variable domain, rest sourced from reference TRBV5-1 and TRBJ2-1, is KAGVTQTPRYLIKTRGQQVTLSCSPISGHRSVSWYQQTPGQGLQFLFEYFSETQRNKGNFPGRFSGRQFSNSRSEMNVSTLELGDSALYLCASSLGGESYNEQFFGPGTRLTVL.